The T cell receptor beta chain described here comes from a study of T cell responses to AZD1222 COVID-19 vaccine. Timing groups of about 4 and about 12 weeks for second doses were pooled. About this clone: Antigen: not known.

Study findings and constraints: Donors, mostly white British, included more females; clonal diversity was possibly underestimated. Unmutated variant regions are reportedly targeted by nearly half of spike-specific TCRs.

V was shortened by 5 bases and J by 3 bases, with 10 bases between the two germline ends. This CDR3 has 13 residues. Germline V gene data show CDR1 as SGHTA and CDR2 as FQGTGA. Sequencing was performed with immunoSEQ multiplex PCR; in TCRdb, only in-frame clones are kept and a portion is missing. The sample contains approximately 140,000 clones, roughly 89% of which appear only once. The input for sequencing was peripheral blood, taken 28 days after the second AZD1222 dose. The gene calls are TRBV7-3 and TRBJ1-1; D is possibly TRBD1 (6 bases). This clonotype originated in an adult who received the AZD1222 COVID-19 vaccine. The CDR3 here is CASSQGRDTEAFF. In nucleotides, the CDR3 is TGTGCCAGCAGCCAGGGGAGGGACACTGAAGCTTTCTTT.